This T cell receptor (beta chain) is drawn from a study of cytomegalovirus exposure and HLA in healthy donors. Overall study: Of some 400 genotyped donors, more than 70% clustered with self-reported Caucasian donors.

All donors participated as healthy donors of bone marrow. Remarks on this clone: Its target is unknown.

With 60 Vbeta and 13 Jbeta primers, the PCR was carried out. Some clones are missing from TCRdb's copy, which holds only in-frame ones; the method was immunoSEQ multiplex PCR. The table has roughly 160,000 clones, 85% seen once. Germline assignment: CDR1 ENHRY and CDR2 SYGVKD. Trimming took 5 bases from V and 0 from J, leaving 10 bases between them. This CDR3 contains 14 residues. Study-level results: The records held CMV serostatus as the only immune exposure information. Researchers reported in a later analysis that a missense DCLRE1C variant was tied to TCR beta V- and J-gene trimming.

The material sequenced was PBMCs. This chain connects TRBV10-3 to TRBJ1-1, with no clear D. The receptor was isolated from a boy between 2 and 10 years old in good health and CMV-seronegative. CDR3 protein: CAISPVIMNTEAFF. The CDR3 nucleotides read TGTGCCATCAGTCCGGTTATCATGAACACTGAAGCTTTCTTT.